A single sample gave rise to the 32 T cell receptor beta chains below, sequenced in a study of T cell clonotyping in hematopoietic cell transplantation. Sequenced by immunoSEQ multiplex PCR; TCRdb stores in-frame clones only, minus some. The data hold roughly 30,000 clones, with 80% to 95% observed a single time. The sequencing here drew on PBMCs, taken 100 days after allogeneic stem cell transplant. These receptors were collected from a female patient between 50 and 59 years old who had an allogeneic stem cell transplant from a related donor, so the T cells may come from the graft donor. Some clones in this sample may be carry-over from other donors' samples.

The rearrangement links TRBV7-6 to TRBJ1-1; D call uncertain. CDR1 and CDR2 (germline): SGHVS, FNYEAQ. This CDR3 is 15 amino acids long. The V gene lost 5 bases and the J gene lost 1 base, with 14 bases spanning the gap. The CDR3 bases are TGTGCCAGCAGCCTAGACATCTCCAAGAACACTGAAGCTTTCTTT. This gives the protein CASSLDISKNTEAFF.

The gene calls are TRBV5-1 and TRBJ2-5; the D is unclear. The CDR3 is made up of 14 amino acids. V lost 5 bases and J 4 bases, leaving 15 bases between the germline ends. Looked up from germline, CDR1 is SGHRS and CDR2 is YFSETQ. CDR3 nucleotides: TGCGCCAGCAGTTCCTTTTTTACCCGAGAGACCCAGTACTTC. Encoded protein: CASSSFFTRETQYF.

The CDR3 here is CASSWGTGEVEKLFF. CDR3 nucleotide sequence: TGCGCCAGCAGCTGGGGGACAGGGGAGGTTGAAAAACTGTTTTTT. The chain has TRBV5-1 and TRBJ1-4; 10 bases are shared with TRBD1. Germline V gives CDR1 SGHRS, CDR2 YFSETQ. The CDR3 spans 15 residues. V lost 3 bases, J lost 7 bases, and 6 bases stayed unmatched.

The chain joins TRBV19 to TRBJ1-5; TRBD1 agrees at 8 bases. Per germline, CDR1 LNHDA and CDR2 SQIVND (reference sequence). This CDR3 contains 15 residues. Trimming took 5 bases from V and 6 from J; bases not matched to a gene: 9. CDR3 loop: CASSSDRGGGQPQHF. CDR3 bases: TGTGCCAGTAGTTCCGACAGGGGAGGGGGTCAGCCCCAGCATTTT. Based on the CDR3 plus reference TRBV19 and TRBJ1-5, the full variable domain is DGGITQSPKYLFRKEGQNVTLSCEQNLNHDAMYWYRQDPGQGLRLIYYSQIVNDFQKGDIAEGYSVSREKKESFPLTVTSAQKNPTAFYLCASSSDRGGGQPQHFGDGTRLSIL.

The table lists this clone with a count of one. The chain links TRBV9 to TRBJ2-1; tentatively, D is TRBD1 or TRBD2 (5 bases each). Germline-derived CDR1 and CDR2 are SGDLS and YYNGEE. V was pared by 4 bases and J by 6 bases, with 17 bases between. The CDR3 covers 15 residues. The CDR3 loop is CASSPWGIQTNEQFF. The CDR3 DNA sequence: TGTGCCAGCAGCCCCTGGGGGATTCAAACCAATGAGCAGTTCTTC.

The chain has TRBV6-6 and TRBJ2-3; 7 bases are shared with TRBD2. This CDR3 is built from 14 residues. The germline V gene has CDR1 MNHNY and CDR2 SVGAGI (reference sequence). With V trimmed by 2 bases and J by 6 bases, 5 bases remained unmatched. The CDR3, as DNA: TGTGCCAGCAGTTACGATTACGGGGGGGATACGCAGTATTTT. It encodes CASSYDYGGDTQYF.

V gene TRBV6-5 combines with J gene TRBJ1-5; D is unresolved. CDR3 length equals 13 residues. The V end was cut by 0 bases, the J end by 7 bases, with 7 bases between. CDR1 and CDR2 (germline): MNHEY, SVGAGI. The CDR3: CASSYSTGQPQHF. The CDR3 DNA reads TGTGCCAGCAGTTACTCAACCGGACAGCCCCAGCATTTT.

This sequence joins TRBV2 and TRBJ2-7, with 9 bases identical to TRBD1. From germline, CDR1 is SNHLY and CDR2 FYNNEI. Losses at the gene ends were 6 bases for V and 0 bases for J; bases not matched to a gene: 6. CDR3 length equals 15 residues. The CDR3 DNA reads TGTGCCAGCAGGAAAGGGACAGGGTACTCCTACGAGCAGTACTTC. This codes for CASRKGTGYSYEQYF. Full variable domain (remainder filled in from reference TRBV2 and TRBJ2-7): EPEVTQTPSHQVTQMGQEVILRCVPISNHLYFYWYRQILGQKVEFLVSFYNNEISEKSEIFDDQFSVERPDGSNFTLKIRSTKLEDSAMYFCASRKGTGYSYEQYFGPGTRLTVT.

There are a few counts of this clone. Here the CDR3 DNA reads TGTGCCAGCATCGAGTGGGGCAGCCGCACAGATACGCAGTATTTT. Its translation is CASIEWGSRTDTQYF. This chain links TRBV7-9 with TRBJ2-3, with D perhaps TRBD1 (5 bases). Trimming took 7 bases from V and 1 from J, leaving 15 bases between them. Germline V gives CDR1 SEHNR, CDR2 FQNEAQ (reference sequence). The CDR3 contains 15 residues.

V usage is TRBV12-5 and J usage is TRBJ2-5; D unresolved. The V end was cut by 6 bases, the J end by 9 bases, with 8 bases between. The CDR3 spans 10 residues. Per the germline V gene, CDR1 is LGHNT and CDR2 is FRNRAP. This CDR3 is CASGGPAQYF. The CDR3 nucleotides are TGTGCTAGTGGGGGCCCGGCCCAGTACTTC. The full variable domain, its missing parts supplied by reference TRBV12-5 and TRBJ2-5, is DARVTQTPRHKVTEMGQEVTMRCQPILGHNTVFWYRQTMMQGLELLAYFRNRAPLDDSGMPKDRFSAEMPDATLATLKIQPSEPRDSAVYFCASGGPAQYFGPGTRLLVL.

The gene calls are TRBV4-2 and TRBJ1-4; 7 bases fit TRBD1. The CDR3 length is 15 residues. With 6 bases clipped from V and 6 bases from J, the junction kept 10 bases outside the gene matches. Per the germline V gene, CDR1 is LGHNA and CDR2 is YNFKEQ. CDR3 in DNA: TGTGCCAGCAGGATTCAAGACAGGGTAGATGAAAAACTGTTTTTT. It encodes CASRIQDRVDEKLFF.

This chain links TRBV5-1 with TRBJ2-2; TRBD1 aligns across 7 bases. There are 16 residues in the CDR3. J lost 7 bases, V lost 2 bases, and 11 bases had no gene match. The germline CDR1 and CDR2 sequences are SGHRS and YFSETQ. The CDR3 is CASSFITGASGGELFF. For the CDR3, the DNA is TGCGCCAGCAGCTTCATTACAGGGGCGTCCGGCGGGGAGCTGTTTTTT.

CDR3 sequence: CASNRDRVGGYGYTF. The CDR3 region has the DNA TGTGCCAGCAACCGGGACAGGGTTGGCGGCTATGGCTACACCTTC. The V gene is TRBV6-1, the J gene TRBJ1-2; 9 bases agree with TRBD1. The trim removed 7 bases at V and 4 bases at J, leaving 10 bases unmatched. The CDR3 totals 15 residues. The germline V gene encodes CDR1 MNHNS and CDR2 SASEGT.

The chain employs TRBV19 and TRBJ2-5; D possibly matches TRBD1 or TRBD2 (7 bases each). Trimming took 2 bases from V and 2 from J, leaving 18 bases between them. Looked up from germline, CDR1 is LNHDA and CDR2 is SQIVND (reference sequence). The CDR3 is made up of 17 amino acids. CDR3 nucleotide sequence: TGTGCCAGTAGTATACGGGGGGCAGGGGGACTTCAAGAGACCCAGTACTTC. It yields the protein CASSIRGAGGLQETQYF. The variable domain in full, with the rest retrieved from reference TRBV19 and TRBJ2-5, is DGGITQSPKYLFRKEGQNVTLSCEQNLNHDAMYWYRQDPGQGLRLIYYSQIVNDFQKGDIAEGYSVSREKKESFPLTVTSAQKNPTAFYLCASSIRGAGGLQETQYFGPGTRLLVL.

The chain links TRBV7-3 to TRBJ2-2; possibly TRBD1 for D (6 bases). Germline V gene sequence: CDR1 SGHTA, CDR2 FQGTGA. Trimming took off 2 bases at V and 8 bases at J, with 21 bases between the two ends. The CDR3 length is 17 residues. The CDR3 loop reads CASSLGAVQGRWGELFF. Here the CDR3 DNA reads TGTGCCAGCAGCTTAGGAGCGGTACAGGGCAGGTGGGGGGAGCTGTTTTTT.

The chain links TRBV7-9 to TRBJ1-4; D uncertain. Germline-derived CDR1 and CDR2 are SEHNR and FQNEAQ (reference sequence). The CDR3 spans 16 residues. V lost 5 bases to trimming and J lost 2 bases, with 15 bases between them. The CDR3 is CASSLPDLGTNEKLFF. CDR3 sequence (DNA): TGTGCCAGCAGCCTGCCCGACCTGGGGACTAATGAAAAACTGTTTTTT.

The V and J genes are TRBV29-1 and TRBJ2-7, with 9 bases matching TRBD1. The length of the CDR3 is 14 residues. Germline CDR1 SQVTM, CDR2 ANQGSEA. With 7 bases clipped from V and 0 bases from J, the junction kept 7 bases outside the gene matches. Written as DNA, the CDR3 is TGCAGCGCCATCGGGACAGGGAGCTCCTACGAGCAGTACTTC. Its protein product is CSAIGTGSSYEQYF.

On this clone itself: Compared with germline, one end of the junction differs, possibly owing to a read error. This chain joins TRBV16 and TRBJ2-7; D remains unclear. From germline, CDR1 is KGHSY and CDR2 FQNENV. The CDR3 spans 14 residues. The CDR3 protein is CASSQYSQPYGQYF. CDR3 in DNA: TGTGCCAGCAGCCAATACAGTCAGCCTTACGGGCAGTACTTC.

The CDR3 DNA reads TGCAGCGTTGAAGGCCCACAGGGGGCCGGGACTGAAGCTTTCTTT. Translation: CSVEGPQGAGTEAFF. The chain joins TRBV29-1 to TRBJ1-1, with 9 positions matching TRBD1. The germline CDR1 and CDR2 sequences are SQVTM and ANQGSEA. The CDR3 extends over 15 amino acids. J was trimmed by 5 bases and V by 1 base; bases with no gene match: 8.

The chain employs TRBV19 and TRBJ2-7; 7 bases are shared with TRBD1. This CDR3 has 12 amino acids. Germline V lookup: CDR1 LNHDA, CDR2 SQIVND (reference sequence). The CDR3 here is CAGDRHSYEQYF. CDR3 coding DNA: TGTGCAGGGGACAGACACTCCTACGAGCAGTACTTC.

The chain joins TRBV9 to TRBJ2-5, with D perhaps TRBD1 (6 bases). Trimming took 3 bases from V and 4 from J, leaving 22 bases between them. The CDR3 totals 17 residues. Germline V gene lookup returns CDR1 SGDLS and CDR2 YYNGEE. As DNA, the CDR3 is TGTGCCAGCAGCGAGGGGACCCCAGGGGTAGTAGGAGAGACCCAGTACTTC. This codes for CASSEGTPGVVGETQYF.

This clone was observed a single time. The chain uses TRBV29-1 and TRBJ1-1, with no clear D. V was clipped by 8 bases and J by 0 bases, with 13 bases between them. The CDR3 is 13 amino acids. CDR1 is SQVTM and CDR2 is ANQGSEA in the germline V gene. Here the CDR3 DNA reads TGCAGCTATGCATCGACGTTGAACACTGAAGCTTTCTTT. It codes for CSYASTLNTEAFF.

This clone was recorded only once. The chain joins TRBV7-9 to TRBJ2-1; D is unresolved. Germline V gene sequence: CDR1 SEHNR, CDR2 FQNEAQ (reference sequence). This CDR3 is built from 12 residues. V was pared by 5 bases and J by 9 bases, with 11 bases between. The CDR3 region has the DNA TGTGCCAGCAGCACGACCAACGGTGAGCAGTTCTTC. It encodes CASSTTNGEQFF.

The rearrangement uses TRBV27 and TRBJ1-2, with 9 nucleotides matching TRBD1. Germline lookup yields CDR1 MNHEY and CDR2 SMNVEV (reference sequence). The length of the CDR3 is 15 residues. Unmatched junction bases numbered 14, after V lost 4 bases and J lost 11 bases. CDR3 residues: CASSSGTGLIGTYTF. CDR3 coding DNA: TGTGCCAGCAGTTCCGGGACAGGGTTAATCGGGACGTACACCTTC.

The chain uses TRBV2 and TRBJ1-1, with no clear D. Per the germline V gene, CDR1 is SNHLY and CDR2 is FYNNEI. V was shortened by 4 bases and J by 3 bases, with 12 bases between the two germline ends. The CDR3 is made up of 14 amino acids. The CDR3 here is CASSAWVADTEAFF. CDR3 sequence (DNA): TGTGCCAGCAGTGCGTGGGTCGCGGACACTGAAGCTTTCTTT.

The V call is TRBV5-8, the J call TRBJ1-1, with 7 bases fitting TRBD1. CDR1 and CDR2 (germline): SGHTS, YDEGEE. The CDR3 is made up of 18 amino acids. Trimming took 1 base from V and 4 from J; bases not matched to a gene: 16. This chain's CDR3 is CASSLFRGAGIQLTEAFF. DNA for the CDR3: TGTGCCAGCAGCTTGTTCAGGGGGGCAGGAATTCAACTCACTGAAGCTTTCTTT.

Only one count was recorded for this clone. The CDR3 reads CASSTDLLYGYTF. CDR3 bases: TGTGCCAGCAGCACGGACCTACTATATGGCTACACCTTC. This chain uses TRBV9 with TRBJ1-2; D is undetermined. This CDR3 comprises 13 residues. Germline CDR1 and CDR2: SGDLS and YYNGEE. With 4 bases removed from V and 5 bases from J, the gap between germline ends came to 12 bases.

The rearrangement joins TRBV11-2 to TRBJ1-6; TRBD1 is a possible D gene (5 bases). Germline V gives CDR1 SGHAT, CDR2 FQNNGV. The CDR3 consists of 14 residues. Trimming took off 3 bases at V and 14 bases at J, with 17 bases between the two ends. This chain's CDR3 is CASSLNLRVGSLHF. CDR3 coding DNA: TGTGCCAGCAGCTTGAATCTCAGGGTTGGGTCCCTCCACTTT.

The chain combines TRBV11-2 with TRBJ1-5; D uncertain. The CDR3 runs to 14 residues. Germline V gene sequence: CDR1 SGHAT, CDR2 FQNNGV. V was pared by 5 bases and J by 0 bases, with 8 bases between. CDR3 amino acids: CASSHEVSNQPQHF. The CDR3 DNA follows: TGTGCCAGCAGCCATGAGGTTAGCAATCAGCCCCAGCATTTT.

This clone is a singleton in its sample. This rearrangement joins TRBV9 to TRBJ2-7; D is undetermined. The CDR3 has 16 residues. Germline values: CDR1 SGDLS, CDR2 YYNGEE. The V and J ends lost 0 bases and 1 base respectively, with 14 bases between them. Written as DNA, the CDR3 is TGTGCCAGCAGCGTAGAAGGGATACAGCGTTCCTACGAGCAGTACTTC. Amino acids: CASSVEGIQRSYEQYF.

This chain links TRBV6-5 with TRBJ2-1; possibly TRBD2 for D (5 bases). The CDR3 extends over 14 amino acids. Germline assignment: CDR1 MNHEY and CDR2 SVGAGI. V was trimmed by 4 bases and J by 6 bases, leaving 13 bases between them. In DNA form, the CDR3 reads TGTGCCAGCAGTTTCCAGAGGGCATCCAATGAGCAGTTCTTC. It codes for CASSFQRASNEQFF.

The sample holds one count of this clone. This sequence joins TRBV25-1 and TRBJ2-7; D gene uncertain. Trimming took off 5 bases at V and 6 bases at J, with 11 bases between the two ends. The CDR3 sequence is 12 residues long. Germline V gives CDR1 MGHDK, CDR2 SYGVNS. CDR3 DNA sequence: TGTGCCAGCAGTCCCGACAATACCGAGCAGTACTTC. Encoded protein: CASSPDNTEQYF.